Each of the 30 T cell receptor beta chains below was sequenced from the same sample in a study of blood T cell repertoires in COVID-19. TCRdb's table, derived via immunoSEQ multiplex PCR, lists solely in-frame clones and lacks some. This table has some 200,000 clones, about 88% appearing once. The sequenced sample consisted of peripheral blood. These receptors were collected from a man aged 50-60 years who had recovered from COVID-19.

The rearrangement uses TRBV7-9 and TRBJ1-1; TRBD1 matches 11 bases. Germline values: CDR1 SEHNR, CDR2 FQNEAQ (reference sequence). The junction had 8 bases not matched to a gene; V was cut back by 5 bases and J by 6 bases. The CDR3 is 15 amino acids. This chain's CDR3 is CASSAEPGQGAEAFF. The CDR3 DNA follows: TGTGCCAGCAGCGCAGAGCCGGGACAGGGGGCTGAAGCTTTCTTT.

J is TRBJ2-2 and V is TRBV7-6, with no clear D. Trimming removed 3 bases at V and 6 bases at J, with 14 bases between. The CDR3 covers 15 residues. Germline values: CDR1 SGHVS, CDR2 FNYEAQ. The CDR3 DNA reads TGTGCCAGCAGCTTGGCCCAAACAAATTCCGGGGAGCTGTTTTTT. Translated, it gives CASSLAQTNSGELFF. The variable domain in full, completed from reference TRBV7-6 and TRBJ2-2, reads GAGVSQSPRYKVTKRGQDVALRCDPISGHVSLYWYRQALGQGPEFLTYFNYEAQQDKSGLPNDRFSAERPEGSISTLTIQRTEQRDSAMYRCASSLAQTNSGELFFGEGSRLTVL.

This clone is a singleton in its sample. This rearrangement joins TRBV4-1 to TRBJ2-7; D is possibly TRBD1 (6 bases). This CDR3 has 15 amino acids. V gave up 5 bases and J gave up 0 bases, with 14 bases separating them. The germline V gene has CDR1 MGHRA and CDR2 YSYEKL. The CDR3 DNA reads as TGCGCCAGCAGCATCGTAACAGGGAGCTCCTACGAGCAGTACTTC. Translation: CASSIVTGSSYEQYF.

J is TRBJ2-5 and V is TRBV19; 7 nucleotides align to TRBD1. The CDR3 loop spans 16 amino acids. Germline V gives CDR1 LNHDA, CDR2 SQIVND (reference sequence). J was trimmed by 3 bases and V by 3 bases; bases with no gene match: 10. For the CDR3, the DNA is TGTGCCAGTAGTATTATTCGACAGGGAGTAAAAGAGACCCAGTACTTC. It codes for CASSIIRQGVKETQYF.

This chain links TRBV30 with TRBJ2-7, with TRBD1 matching over 7 bases. The V segment lost 3 bases and the J segment 4 bases; nucleotides outside the gene matches: 9. This CDR3 spans 14 amino acids. Germline V CDR1 and CDR2: GTSNPN, SVGIG (reference sequence). This CDR3 is CAWRFRTGKYEQYF. The CDR3 bases are TGTGCCTGGAGGTTCCGGACAGGAAAATACGAGCAGTACTTC.

The gene calls are TRBV5-1 and TRBJ1-2; 7 nucleotides agree with TRBD1. With 0 bases clipped from V and 5 bases from J, the junction kept 4 bases outside the gene matches. Germline CDR1 SGHRS, CDR2 YFSETQ. The CDR3 consists of 14 residues. The CDR3: CASSLVRTGYGYTF. CDR3 bases: TGCGCCAGCAGCTTGGTGCGGACAGGATATGGCTACACCTTC.

The genes are TRBV5-6 and TRBJ1-1; weak D call: TRBD1 (5 bases). This CDR3 has 14 amino acids. V gave up 7 bases and J gave up 4 bases, with 17 bases separating them. Germline-derived CDR1 and CDR2 are SGHDT and YYEEEE. The chain's CDR3 is CASAGEPGGTEAFF. The CDR3 DNA reads as TGTGCCAGCGCGGGGGAGCCGGGGGGCACTGAAGCTTTCTTT.

The chain joins TRBV12-3 or TRBV12-4 to TRBJ2-3; D call uncertain. Trimming pared 5 bases from V and 2 bases from J, leaving 8 bases between. The CDR3 spans 13 residues. CDR3 sequence (DNA): TGTGCCAGCAGTAACAGATACACAGATACGCAGTATTTT. Its protein is CASSNRYTDTQYF.

This rearrangement joins TRBV7-6 to TRBJ2-1; the D gene is possibly TRBD2 (6 bases). CDR1 is SGHVS and CDR2 is FNYEAQ in the germline V gene. Trimming took off 4 bases at V and 6 bases at J, with 16 bases between the two ends. The CDR3 consists of 15 residues. The CDR3 loop is CASSSYRERGNEQFF. As DNA, the CDR3 is TGTGCCAGCAGCTCCTACCGGGAGAGAGGCAATGAGCAGTTCTTC.

V and J are TRBV3-1 (or the pseudogene TRBV3-2) and TRBJ2-1; TRBD2 might be the D (6 bases). Germline V gives CDR1 LGHDT, CDR2 YNNKEL (reference sequence). V was pared by 1 base and J by 2 bases, with 9 bases between. The length of the CDR3 is 15 residues. This CDR3 reads CASSQAGTAYNEQFF. The CDR3 DNA reads TGTGCCAGCAGCCAAGCAGGGACTGCCTACAATGAGCAGTTCTTC.

The V and J genes are TRBV11-2 and TRBJ2-2; 10 nucleotides align to TRBD1. V lost 1 base to trimming and J lost 5 bases; unmatched junction nucleotides: 7. This CDR3 comprises 17 residues. CDR1 is SGHAT and CDR2 is FQNNGV in the germline V gene. The CDR3: CASSLGGRTGGTGELFF. The CDR3, as DNA: TGTGCCAGCAGCTTAGGAGGGCGGACAGGGGGGACCGGGGAGCTGTTTTTT.

This clone was seen more than once but under ten times. The CDR3 protein is CASRLGQTTGELFF. CDR3 nucleotide sequence: TGTGCCAGCAGACTTGGACAGACCACCGGGGAGCTGTTTTTT. The genes are TRBV3-1 (or the pseudogene TRBV3-2) and TRBJ2-2, with a weak D call TRBD1 (6 bases). The CDR3 is 14 amino acids. V was trimmed by 6 bases and J by 4 bases, leaving 12 bases between them. Germline CDR1 and CDR2: LGHDT and YNNKEL (reference sequence).

This clone was detected only a few times. For the CDR3, the DNA is TGCGCCAGCAGCCCTGGTCACTCCACGGGCTACAATGAGCAGTTCTTC. Translating gives CASSPGHSTGYNEQFF. J is TRBJ2-1 and V is TRBV5-1; D gene unclear. Per germline, CDR1 SGHRS and CDR2 YFSETQ. The CDR3 is made up of 16 amino acids. V was clipped by 4 bases and J by 3 bases, with 17 bases between them.

The rearrangement uses TRBV30 and TRBJ2-3; D not certain. CDR1 and CDR2 (germline): GTSNPN, SVGIG (reference sequence). This CDR3 is built from 14 residues. The germline V and J ends were trimmed by 0 bases and 4 bases, with 11 bases remaining between them. In DNA form, the CDR3 reads TGTGCCTGGAGTGTGCCGAGGCTGGCAGATACGCAGTATTTT. This encodes CAWSVPRLADTQYF.

This clone was seen only a few times. This chain links TRBV27 with TRBJ2-3; D gene uncertain. CDR3 length: 16 residues. Germline CDR1 is MNHEY and CDR2 is SMNVEV (reference sequence). Trimming shortened V by 2 bases and J by 2 bases, and 14 bases separated the two germline ends. The CDR3 reads CASSLEASYYTDTQYF. CDR3 nucleotide sequence: TGTGCCAGCAGTTTAGAGGCTTCCTACTACACAGATACGCAGTATTTT.

The V and J genes are TRBV10-3 and TRBJ2-7; D is possibly TRBD2 (7 bases). CDR1 and CDR2 (germline): ENHRY, SYGVKD. The CDR3 has 17 amino acids. The V and J ends lost 2 bases and 1 base respectively, with 18 bases between them. This CDR3 is CAISESGGAPRSYEQYF. CDR3 DNA: TGTGCCATCAGTGAGAGTGGGGGGGCGCCAAGGTCCTACGAGCAGTACTTC.

This clone was seen just once. CDR3 amino acids: CASKGRQNPQETQYF. In DNA, the CDR3 is TGTGCCAGCAAAGGACGACAGAACCCCCAAGAGACCCAGTACTTC. The chain carries TRBV27 and TRBJ2-5, with a weak D call TRBD1 (5 bases). Germline V gene data show CDR1 as MNHEY and CDR2 as SMNVEV (reference sequence). V was shortened by 7 bases and J by 1 base, with 16 bases between the two germline ends. The CDR3 extends over 15 amino acids.

The chain carries TRBV30 and TRBJ1-1; D is unresolved. This CDR3 has 11 residues. V was trimmed by 3 bases and J by 7 bases, leaving 9 bases between them. Germline V gene sequence: CDR1 GTSNPN, CDR2 SVGIG (reference sequence). CDR3 sequence (DNA): TGTGCCTGGAGCCACGAGTTTGAAGCTTTCTTT. Encoded protein: CAWSHEFEAFF.

V usage is TRBV9 and J usage is TRBJ1-2, with D maybe TRBD1 (6 bases). This CDR3 is built from 16 residues. Germline assignment: CDR1 SGDLS and CDR2 YYNGEE. V lost 0 bases, J lost 2 bases, and 14 bases lay in between. The chain's CDR3 is CASSVAGLGANYGYTF. The DNA of the CDR3 is TGTGCCAGCAGCGTAGCTGGTTTGGGGGCAAACTATGGCTACACCTTC. The variable domain in full, with the rest retrieved from reference TRBV9 and TRBJ1-2, is DSGVTQTPKHLITATGQRVTLRCSPRSGDLSVYWYQQSLDQGLQFLIQYYNGEERAKGNILERFSAQQFPDLHSELNLSSLELGDSALYFCASSVAGLGANYGYTFGSGTRLTVV.

V usage is TRBV5-1 and J usage is TRBJ2-5; 9 positions agree with TRBD2. The CDR3 sequence is 15 residues long. The germline gives CDR1 SGHRS, CDR2 YFSETQ. The trim removed 2 bases at V and 1 base at J, leaving 3 bases unmatched. The CDR3 bases are TGCGCCAGCAGCTTCGGACTAGCGACCCAAGAGACCCAGTACTTC. Its protein product is CASSFGLATQETQYF. The full variable domain, with the rest looked up from reference TRBV5-1 and TRBJ2-5, is KAGVTQTPRYLIKTRGQQVTLSCSPISGHRSVSWYQQTPGQGLQFLFEYFSETQRNKGNFPGRFSGRQFSNSRSEMNVSTLELGDSALYLCASSFGLATQETQYFGPGTRLLVL.

J is TRBJ2-7 and V is TRBV15; 13 bases are a match to TRBD2. Trimming cost V 3 bases and J 3 bases; bases outside gene matches: 5. The CDR3 covers 16 residues. Germline V gives CDR1 LNHNV, CDR2 YYDKDF (reference sequence). The chain's CDR3 is CATSRGLAGLDYEQYF. The CDR3 region has the DNA TGTGCCACCAGCAGGGGACTAGCGGGGCTTGACTACGAGCAGTACTTC. Full variable domain (outside the CDR3, taken from reference TRBV15 and TRBJ2-7): DAMVIQNPRYQVTQFGKPVTLSCSQTLNHNVMYWYQQKSSQAPKLLFHYYDKDFNNEADTPDNFQSRRPNTSFCFLDIRSPGLGDTAMYLCATSRGLAGLDYEQYFGPGTRLTVT.

In its sample, this clone was seen a few times. The chain joins TRBV3-1 (or the pseudogene TRBV3-2) to TRBJ2-2, with D tentatively TRBD1 (6 bases). V was shortened by 4 bases and J by 2 bases, with 8 bases between the two germline ends. This CDR3 comprises 14 residues. Per the germline V gene, CDR1 is LGHDT and CDR2 is YNNKEL (reference sequence). The CDR3 bases are TGTGCCAGCAGCCCCGGGACAAACACCGGGGAGCTGTTTTTT. Translated, it gives CASSPGTNTGELFF.

The chain uses TRBV28 and TRBJ2-7, with D maybe TRBD1 (7 bases). The germline CDR1 and CDR2 sequences are MDHEN and SYDVKM. The CDR3 runs to 15 residues. The V end was cut by 6 bases, the J end by 3 bases, with 18 bases between. The CDR3 nucleotides read TGTGCCAGCAGGAAGACAGGGCGGGGTGACTACGAGCAGTACTTC. Translating gives CASRKTGRGDYEQYF. Complete variable domain (other parts from reference TRBV28 and TRBJ2-7): DVKVTQSSRYLVKRTGEKVFLECVQDMDHENMFWYRQDPGLGLRLIYFSYDVKMKEKGDIPEGYSVSREKKERFSLILESASTNQTSMYLCASRKTGRGDYEQYFGPGTRLTVT.

This chain connects TRBV4-1 to TRBJ2-5, with 11 bases matching TRBD2. J gave up 5 bases and V 1 base, and 9 bases lay outside the gene matches. From germline, CDR1 is MGHRA and CDR2 YSYEKL. There are 17 residues in the CDR3. The DNA for the CDR3 is TGCGCCAGCAGCCAAGCTGGTAGCGGGAGGGCCGGGGAGACCCAGTACTTC. Residues: CASSQAGSGRAGETQYF.

CDR3 bases: TGTGCCAGCAGCTCAAATAGGAGGGCCACTTACGAGCAGTACTTC. Amino acid sequence: CASSSNRRATYEQYF. The chain carries TRBV5-4 and TRBJ2-7; D is possibly TRBD2 (6 bases). The V and J ends lost 3 bases and 4 bases respectively, with 17 bases between them. CDR1 and CDR2 from the germline V gene are SGHNT and YYREEE (reference sequence). The CDR3 runs 15 residues. Full variable domain (outside the CDR3, taken from reference TRBV5-4 and TRBJ2-7): ETGVTQSPTHLIKTRGQQVTLRCSSQSGHNTVSWYQQALGQGPQFIFQYYREEENGRGNFPPRFSGLQFPNYSSELNVNALELDDSALYLCASSSNRRATYEQYFGPGTRLTVT.

The V gene is TRBV19, the J gene TRBJ2-6; 9 bases are a match to TRBD1. Germline values: CDR1 LNHDA, CDR2 SQIVND (reference sequence). V was clipped by 5 bases and J by 0 bases; unmatched bases: 5. The CDR3 spans 17 residues. CDR3 DNA: TGTGCCAGTAGTCCGGGACAGGGATCCTCTGGGGCCAACGTCCTGACTTTC. Its translation: CASSPGQGSSGANVLTF. Full variable domain (remainder filled in from reference TRBV19 and TRBJ2-6): DGGITQSPKYLFRKEGQNVTLSCEQNLNHDAMYWYRQDPGQGLRLIYYSQIVNDFQKGDIAEGYSVSREKKESFPLTVTSAQKNPTAFYLCASSPGQGSSGANVLTFGAGSRLTVL.

V is TRBV2 and J is TRBJ2-7; 10 bases are a match to TRBD2. CDR1 is SNHLY, CDR2 FYNNEI, per germline. The trim removed 6 bases at V and 2 bases at J, leaving 4 bases unmatched. This CDR3 has 14 residues. The CDR3, as DNA: TGTGCCAGCAGGCCAACTAGCGGGACCTACGAGCAGTACTTC. Residues: CASRPTSGTYEQYF.

The chain links TRBV3-1 (or the pseudogene TRBV3-2) to TRBJ2-7; 9 bases agree with TRBD1. The CDR3 is 15 residues long. V shed 1 base and J 3 bases; nucleotides not matched to a gene: 4. The germline V gene has CDR1 LGHDT and CDR2 YNNKEL (reference sequence). The CDR3 loop reads CASSQAGTGFYEQYF. CDR3 sequence (DNA): TGTGCCAGCAGCCAAGCCGGGACAGGGTTCTACGAGCAGTACTTC.

The V call is TRBV30, the J call TRBJ2-1; 9 bases are shared with TRBD1. This CDR3 has 15 amino acids. Germline CDR1 and CDR2: GTSNPN and SVGIG (reference sequence). Trimming cost V 4 bases and J 7 bases; bases outside gene matches: 11. The CDR3 region is CAWNQQGALGNEQFF. The CDR3 DNA sequence: TGTGCCTGGAACCAACAGGGGGCCCTAGGAAATGAGCAGTTCTTC.

The chain combines TRBV27 with TRBJ2-7; TRBD1 might be the D (5 bases). CDR3 length equals 12 residues. Germline lookup yields CDR1 MNHEY and CDR2 SMNVEV (reference sequence). The germline V and J ends were trimmed by 5 bases and 3 bases, with 8 bases remaining between them. The CDR3 nucleotides are TGTGCCAGCAGTCAGCAGGGCTACGAGCAGTACTTC. The encoded protein is CASSQQGYEQYF.